This T cell receptor (beta chain) was obtained from a study of blood T cell repertoires in COVID-19. Study in general: COVID-19 samples, acute and convalescent, were from the United States, Italy and Spain. Sources were T cells, B-cell-depleted T cells, or PBMCs; the material itself was cDNA or gDNA.

Original processing methods: Estimation of nucleated cell counts relied on the amplification of reference gene primers. Method: immunoSEQ multiplex PCR; TCRdb's copy keeps in-frame clones and lacks some. That table supplies the V and J calls and clone size; D and trimming were determined from the DNA. The sample lists about 260,000 clones, roughly four fifths occurring once. The source of this sequence is a woman between 50 and 59 years old who had recovered from COVID-19. What was sequenced was peripheral blood.

This CDR3 reads CASSLGTGANNSPLHF. CDR3 DNA sequence: TGTGCCAGCAGCTTGGGGACAGGGGCGAACAATTCACCCCTCCACTTT. The chain combines TRBV5-5 with TRBJ1-6; 9 bases are a match to TRBD1. The CDR3 length is 16 residues. V was pared by 0 bases and J by 7 bases, with 5 bases of the junction left unmatched. The V gene's germline CDR1 is SGHKS and CDR2 YYEKEE (reference sequence).